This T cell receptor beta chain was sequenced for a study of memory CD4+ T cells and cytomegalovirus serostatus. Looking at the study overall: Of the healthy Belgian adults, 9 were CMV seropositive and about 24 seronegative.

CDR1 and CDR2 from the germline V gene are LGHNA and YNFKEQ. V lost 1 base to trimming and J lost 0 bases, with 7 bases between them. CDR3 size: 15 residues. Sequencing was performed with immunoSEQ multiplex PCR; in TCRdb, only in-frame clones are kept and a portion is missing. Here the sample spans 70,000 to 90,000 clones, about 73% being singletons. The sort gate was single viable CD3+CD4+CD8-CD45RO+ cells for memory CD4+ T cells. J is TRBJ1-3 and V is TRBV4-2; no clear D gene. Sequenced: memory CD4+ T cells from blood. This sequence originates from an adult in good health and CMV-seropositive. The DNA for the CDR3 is TGTGCCAGCAGCCAAGCTTCCGCCTCTGGAAACACCATATATTTT. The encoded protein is CASSQASASGNTIYF.